This T cell receptor beta chain was obtained from a study of CD8+CD57+ T cells in acquired aplastic anemia. Study details: About 9.8 million reads, on average, were obtained for CD4+ cells from healthy donors. Study results and caveats: Found in both controls and patients were around 29 CD8+ CDR3 sequences.

CDR1 and CDR2 (germline): LGHNA, YNFKEQ. The CDR3 covers 18 residues. V was pared by 0 bases and J by 2 bases, with 10 bases of the junction left unmatched. Details on this clonotype: No antigen is known for it. A read error is possible here, since a much larger clone lies one base away. The CDR3 carries no conserved terminal phenylalanine or tryptophan, so it likely arises from a read error.

TCR beta VDJ and CDR3 were profiled, and genomic DNA was the template. TCRdb independently ran MiXCR on the reads; one entry per CDR3 protein. The sample yields around 200,000 distinct CDR3 sequences, approximately 49% seen once. Sequenced material: sorted CD4+, CD8+, or CD8+CD57+ T cells (not recorded which) from PBMCs. This receptor was identified in a human donor in good health, serving as a control. The chain couples TRBV4-2 to TRBJ2-5; 9 nucleotides agree with TRBD2. The CDR3 loop reads CASSQDPQAGGFQETQYS. CDR3 nucleotide sequence: TGTGCCAGCAGCCAAGACCCTCAAGCGGGGGGATTTCAAGAGACCCAGTACTCC.